Presented here are 22 T cell receptor beta chains from one specimen sequenced in a study of shared clonotypes between healthy human individuals. TCRdb's copy holds only in-frame clones and misses some; the assay was immunoSEQ multiplex PCR. The sample lists just over 95,000 clones, about 68% occurring once. Specimen: memory CD8+ T cells sorted from blood. Subset noted: CD45RO+ cells pooled with CCR7-negative TemRA cells. The receptors derive from a man aged 25-45 years in good health.

The chain couples TRBV7-2 to TRBJ2-1, with TRBD2 identical over 11 bases. CDR3 length: 14 residues. V shed 6 bases and J 11 bases; nucleotides not matched to a gene: 9. The germline gives CDR1 SGHTA, CDR2 FQGNSA. The CDR3 DNA reads TGTGCCAGCAGTTCTGGACTAGCGGGTTCGAAGCAGTTCTTC. Translating gives CASSSGLAGSKQFF.

The chain carries TRBV28 and TRBJ2-1; 10 bases line up with TRBD2. The germline CDR1 and CDR2 sequences are MDHEN and SYDVKM. Trimming removed 2 bases from V and 9 bases from J; junction bases left unmatched: 13. There are 17 residues in the CDR3. CDR3 amino acids: CASSLGGASGRGSEQFF. The DNA for the CDR3 is TGTGCCAGCAGTTTAGGTGGGGCTAGCGGGAGAGGTAGTGAGCAGTTCTTC.

In regard to this clone: This sample includes further DNA sequences coding for the same CDR3. The rearrangement uses TRBV15 and TRBJ2-7, with D unclear. The V gene's germline CDR1 is LNHNV and CDR2 YYDKDF (reference sequence). Trimming removed 0 bases at V and 3 bases at J, with 6 bases between. The CDR3 runs to 13 residues. The CDR3 protein is CATSRDMSYEQYF. The CDR3 DNA reads as TGTGCCACCAGCAGAGATATGAGCTACGAGCAGTACTTC.

The rearrangement links TRBV14 to TRBJ2-1; D remains unclear. V lost 1 base and J 3 bases, leaving 10 bases between the germline ends. The CDR3 runs 15 residues. Germline loops: CDR1 SGHDN, CDR2 FVKESK. The CDR3 sequence is CASSQGVGYYNEQFF. CDR3 bases: TGTGCCAGCAGCCAAGGGGTGGGATACTACAATGAGCAGTTCTTC. Using reference TRBV14 and TRBJ2-1 for the parts outside the CDR3, the full variable domain is EAGVTQFPSHSVIEKGQTVTLRCDPISGHDNLYWYRRVMGKEIKFLLHFVKESKQDESGMPNNRFLAERTGGTYSTLKVQPAELEDSGVYFCASSQGVGYYNEQFFGPGTRLTVL.

This clone was recorded only once. The V and J genes are TRBV7-9 and TRBJ2-2; D gene uncertain. V was trimmed by 2 bases and J by 0 bases, leaving 13 bases between them. The CDR3 length is 17 residues. Per the germline V gene, CDR1 is SEHNR and CDR2 is FQNEAQ (reference sequence). Here the CDR3 reads CASSLSLGQTNTGELFF. The CDR3 coding sequence is TGTGCCAGCAGCTTAAGCTTAGGGCAGACGAACACCGGGGAGCTGTTTTTT.

The rearrangement joins TRBV29-1 to TRBJ1-1; D call uncertain. Deletions cut 5 bases from V and 5 bases from J, with 18 bases between. Germline-derived CDR1 and CDR2 are SQVTM and ANQGSEA. The CDR3 length is 14 residues. CDR3 loop: CSVSRPGIVTEAFF. In DNA form, the CDR3 reads TGCAGCGTTTCTAGGCCGGGCATCGTTACTGAAGCTTTCTTT. Based on the CDR3 plus reference TRBV29-1 and TRBJ1-1, the full variable domain is SAVISQKPSRDICQRGTSLTIQCQVDSQVTMMFWYRQQPGQSLTLIATANQGSEATYESGFVIDKFPISRPNLTFSTLTVSNMSPEDSSIYLCSVSRPGIVTEAFFGQGTRLTVV.

V gene TRBV12-2 combines with J gene TRBJ2-7; the DNA was not compared with TRBD1, the D call given in the table. TRBV12-2 is marked as a pseudogene. The CDR3 spans 14 residues. The DNA of the CDR3 is TGTGCAAGTCGCCGTAGGGGGACATCCTACGAGCAGTACTTC. Amino acids: CASRRRGTSYEQYF.

This clone showed up just a few times. CDR3 sequence: CASSPEASEQYF. The DNA for the CDR3 is TGTGCCAGCAGCCCCGAAGCAAGCGAGCAGTACTTC. This sequence joins TRBV5-4 and TRBJ2-7; D is undetermined. Trimming took off 4 bases at V and 6 bases at J, with 11 bases between the two ends. The CDR3 is 12 amino acids. Germline values: CDR1 SGHNT, CDR2 YYREEE (reference sequence).

The V and J genes are TRBV6-4 and TRBJ2-3, with 10 nucleotides matching TRBD1. Trimming removed 5 bases from V and 1 base from J; junction bases left unmatched: 3. CDR1 is MRHNA, CDR2 SNTAGT, per germline. CDR3 size: 15 residues. The CDR3: CASSPGTGGTDTQYF. CDR3 bases: TGTGCCAGCAGTCCCGGGACAGGGGGCACAGATACGCAGTATTTT.

The V and J genes are TRBV2 and TRBJ2-6; 8 bases match TRBD1. Trimming removed 6 bases from V and 0 bases from J; junction bases left unmatched: 10. The germline gives CDR1 SNHLY, CDR2 FYNNEI. The CDR3 is made up of 18 amino acids. CDR3 amino acids: CASRITGTGFSGANVLTF. CDR3 DNA: TGTGCCAGCAGAATTACCGGGACAGGATTCTCTGGGGCCAACGTCCTGACTTTC.

The chain joins TRBV28 to TRBJ2-5, with TRBD2 identical over 15 bases. The CDR3 is made up of 16 amino acids. Per germline, CDR1 MDHEN and CDR2 SYDVKM. Unmatched junction bases numbered 0, after V lost 2 bases and J lost 2 bases. The DNA of the CDR3 is TGTGCCAGCAGTTTAGGACTAGCGGGAGGGCAAGAGACCCAGTACTTC. Protein product: CASSLGLAGGQETQYF.

The V gene is TRBV28, the J gene TRBJ1-3, with TRBD1 matching 7 bases. J was trimmed by 0 bases and V by 6 bases; bases with no gene match: 5. Germline lookup yields CDR1 MDHEN and CDR2 SYDVKM. The CDR3 extends over 15 amino acids. The DNA of the CDR3 is TGTGCCAGCAGACGGGAGGGGGCCTCTGGAAACACCATATATTTT. Its protein product is CASRREGASGNTIYF.

The gene calls are TRBV7-9 and TRBJ2-5; TRBD2 aligns across 7 bases. The CDR3 spans 15 residues. V lost 5 bases to trimming and J lost 2 bases; unmatched junction nucleotides: 8. Germline V gene sequence: CDR1 SEHNR, CDR2 FQNEAQ (reference sequence). The CDR3, as DNA: TGTGCCAGCAGCCTCTTAGCGGGTCTACAAGAGACCCAGTACTTC. Translating gives CASSLLAGLQETQYF. Full variable domain (missing parts from reference TRBV7-9 and TRBJ2-5): DTGVSQNPRHKITKRGQNVTFRCDPISEHNRLYWYRQTLGQGPEFLTYFQNEAQLEKSRLLSDRFSAERPKGSFSTLEIQRTEQGDSAMYLCASSLLAGLQETQYFGPGTRLLVL.

This clone was seen only once. V is TRBV9 and J is TRBJ2-2; weak D call: TRBD1 (6 bases). CDR1 and CDR2 (germline): SGDLS, YYNGEE. With 3 bases removed from V and 0 bases from J, the gap between germline ends came to 15 bases. The CDR3 is 17 amino acids. The CDR3 DNA is TGTGCCAGCAGCGACGCCAGGGGCGATGCGAACACCGGGGAGCTGTTTTTT. Protein product: CASSDARGDANTGELFF.

This clone was observed many times. V and J are TRBV5-3 and TRBJ2-7; the match to TRBD1 covers 7 bases. TRBV5-3 qualifies as an ORF whose function is uncertain. The CDR3 sequence is 14 residues long. Unmatched junction bases numbered 13, after V lost 8 bases and J lost 5 bases. The CDR3 spells CASRGFVSGDEQYF. In nucleotides, the CDR3 is TGTGCCAGCAGGGGGTTTGTCTCAGGGGACGAGCAGTACTTC.

The chain carries TRBV4-1 and TRBJ2-7; a weak D match, TRBD1 (6 bases). From germline, CDR1 is MGHRA and CDR2 YSYEKL. V lost 0 bases to trimming and J lost 3 bases, with 12 bases between them. This CDR3 is 15 amino acids long. The CDR3 DNA reads as TGCGCCAGCAGCCAAGAACGACAGGTAAACTACGAGCAGTACTTC. Translated: CASSQERQVNYEQYF.

The genes are TRBV7-9 and TRBJ2-5; TRBD2 aligns across 10 bases. Per the germline V gene, CDR1 is SEHNR and CDR2 is FQNEAQ (reference sequence). The ends lost 3 bases at V and 4 bases at J; junction bases unmatched: 8. The CDR3 is 16 residues long. CDR3 residues: CASSFASGSFGETQYF. Here the CDR3 DNA reads TGTGCCAGCAGCTTCGCTAGCGGGAGCTTCGGAGAGACCCAGTACTTC.

The chain uses TRBV5-1 and TRBJ2-2, with a possible D match to TRBD2 (6 bases). The V end lost 5 bases, the J end lost 0 bases, and 17 bases lay between the germline ends. CDR1 and CDR2 (germline): SGHRS, YFSETQ. The CDR3 is made up of 17 amino acids. CDR3 DNA: TGCGCCAGCAGTTTCCTAGGCGGGGCCCCGAACACCGGGGAGCTGTTTTTT. This translates into CASSFLGGAPNTGELFF.

Of note for this clone: The same CDR3 can be traced to other DNA sequences in this sample. This chain joins TRBV7-9 and TRBJ2-1; TRBD2 matches 9 bases. The CDR3 contains 13 residues. Germline CDR1 and CDR2: SEHNR and FQNEAQ (reference sequence). After removal of 9 bases from V and 7 bases from J, the junction contained 7 bases not matched to a gene. CDR3 coding DNA: TGTGCCAGTAGACTAGCGGACTGGAATGAGCAGTTCTTC. Protein: CASRLADWNEQFF. Together with reference TRBV7-9 and TRBJ2-1, the CDR3 gives the full variable domain: DTGVSQNPRHKITKRGQNVTFRCDPISEHNRLYWYRQTLGQGPEFLTYFQNEAQLEKSRLLSDRFSAERPKGSFSTLEIQRTEQGDSAMYLCASRLADWNEQFFGPGTRLTVL.

This clone was seen at least ten times. The chain combines TRBV19 with TRBJ2-1; no definite D call. From germline, CDR1 is LNHDA and CDR2 SQIVND (reference sequence). V dropped 3 bases and J dropped 4 bases, with 13 bases sitting between them. This CDR3 spans 15 amino acids. CDR3 in DNA: TGTGCCAGTAGTATTGGGCCCGACCCATACAATGAGCAGTTCTTC. As protein: CASSIGPDPYNEQFF.

This clone was seen a handful of times. The chain employs TRBV11-2 and TRBJ2-7; 7 nucleotides line up with TRBD2. The V gene end was trimmed by 0 bases and the J gene end by 3 bases; junction bases not matched to a gene: 5. The CDR3 has 15 amino acids. Germline values: CDR1 SGHAT, CDR2 FQNNGV. CDR3 sequence: CASSLEAASGYEQYF. The CDR3 DNA sequence: TGTGCCAGCAGCTTAGAAGCGGCTAGCGGCTACGAGCAGTACTTC.

V gene TRBV7-9 combines with J gene TRBJ2-2; 8 bases map to TRBD2. CDR3 length: 15 amino acids. V lost 2 bases and J lost 6; bases outside the gene matches: 5. Germline V gives CDR1 SEHNR, CDR2 FQNEAQ (reference sequence). This CDR3 reads CASSLPGLAAGELFF. The CDR3 bases are TGTGCCAGCAGCTTACCCGGACTAGCTGCCGGGGAGCTGTTTTTT.